This TCR beta chain was profiled in a study of blood T cell repertoires in COVID-19. Background on the study: The United States, Italy and Spain supplied acute and convalescent COVID-19 samples. PBMCs, B-cell-depleted T cells, or T cells were the source of the cDNA or gDNA that made up the material.

Seattle's cohort entered during active infection and was followed longitudinally. V was pared by 4 bases and J by 4 bases, with 7 bases between. CDR3 length equals 13 residues. Germline CDR1 and CDR2: MNHEY and SVGAGI. TCRdb keeps only in-frame clones here, not all; method: immunoSEQ multiplex PCR. The sample holds about 160,000 clones; 90% to 95% are singletons and the top ten take roughly 2.1%. This TCR was recovered from a woman aged 60 to 75 with COVID-19, enrolled during active disease. Sequencing was done on a sample of peripheral blood. V and J are TRBV6-5 and TRBJ1-4; no definite D call. The CDR3 loop is CASSWGVNEKLFF. In DNA form, the CDR3 reads TGTGCCAGCAGTTGGGGAGTTAATGAAAAACTGTTTTTT.